This TCR beta chain was observed in a study of cytomegalovirus exposure and HLA in healthy donors. Germline lookup yields CDR1 DFQATT and CDR2 SNEGSKA (reference sequence). V was clipped by 5 bases and J by 8 bases, with 12 bases between them. The CDR3 extends over 11 amino acids. Overall study findings and caveats: Beyond CMV serostatus, there was no information to go on about immune exposure.

With respect to this clone: Antigen: not known.

The PCR contained 60 Vbeta and 13 Jbeta primers. The assay was immunoSEQ multiplex PCR, and TCRdb's table has in-frame clones only and misses some. The table lists some 130,000 clones, 66% of them singletons. The chain links TRBV20-1 to TRBJ1-1, with no clear D. The clonotype comes from a human donor in good health. The sequenced sample consisted of PBMCs. The CDR3 region has the DNA TGCAGTGCTCGTACAGAGACAGAAGCTTTCTTT. Translated, it gives CSARTETEAFF.